The entry that follows covers one T cell receptor beta chain sequence. Antigen: not known. Prepared TCR beta cDNA libraries contained unique molecular identifiers. cDNA molecules numbering approximately 500,000 came from approximately 1 to 10 million T cells. TCRdb analysed the PCR reads with MiXCR anew, one entry per CDR3 protein. The data hold around 250,000 distinct CDR3 sequences, with 36% observed a single time. The entry originates in a study of post-analysis software for immune sequencing data. V gave up 7 bases and J gave up 5 bases; unmatched junction bases: 3. Germline CDR1 LNHNV, CDR2 YYDKDF (reference sequence). The CDR3 length is 13 residues. Regarding the study as a whole: By F measure, strong co-clustering occurred among samples prepared in the same batch. Patients had higher frequencies than controls of roughly five TRBV segments, including TRBV5-6, TRBV5-1 and TRBV20-1.

The chain joins TRBV15 to TRBJ1-5, with 9 bases lining up with TRBD1. The sequence was obtained from a girl between 10 and 17 years old with multiple sclerosis. Sequencing input: blood. CDR3 residues: CATTGTGHQPQHF. CDR3 DNA: TGTGCCACCACCGGGACAGGGCATCAGCCCCAGCATTTT. The full variable domain, with the rest looked up from reference TRBV15 and TRBJ1-5, is DAMVIQNPRYQVTQFGKPVTLSCSQTLNHNVMYWYQQKSSQAPKLLFHYYDKDFNNEADTPDNFQSRRPNTSFCFLDIRSPGLGDTAMYLCATTGTGHQPQHFGDGTRLSIL.